The 29 T cell receptor beta chains presented below share a single source sample, sequenced in a study of blood T cell repertoires in COVID-19 (dated by TCRdb to the early 2020s). The library was built by means of the immunoSEQ multiplex PCR assay. In TCRdb, the immuneACCESS table is reduced to in-frame sequences with V and J assigned. These tables do not hold every clone; where another copy was compared, an unresolved V gene accounts for under half, and the others remain unexplained. The sample contains under 50,000 clones, 88% of them found a single time. Jointly, the top ten make up just over 9.5% of the sample. Sequencing used peripheral blood. These receptors were collected from a man in his fifties or sixties with active COVID-19.

V is TRBV29-1 and J is TRBJ2-2, with 7 bases fitting TRBD1. Per the germline V gene, CDR1 is SQVTM and CDR2 is ANQGSEA. V was clipped by 4 bases and J by 3 bases; unmatched bases: 5. CDR3 length: 14 amino acids. CDR3 bases: TGCAGCGTTGTTGAGGGGGCACACACCGGGGAGCTGTTTTTT. Translating gives CSVVEGAHTGELFF.

The chain uses TRBV12-5 and TRBJ2-5; D might be TRBD1 (6 bases). Trimming took off 2 bases at V and 4 bases at J, with 14 bases between the two ends. Germline CDR1 LGHNT, CDR2 FRNRAP. The CDR3 runs 15 residues. CDR3 coding DNA: TGTGCTAGTGGTTTGAGGACAGTCGGAGGAGAGACCCAGTACTTC. This codes for CASGLRTVGGETQYF.

The gene calls are TRBV15 and TRBJ2-7; possibly TRBD1 for D (5 bases). Germline values: CDR1 LNHNV, CDR2 YYDKDF (reference sequence). V was cut by 0 bases and J by 12 bases, with 21 bases left in between. The CDR3 covers 15 residues. CDR3 amino acids: CATSRDRSGSQSPYF. CDR3 DNA sequence: TGTGCCACCAGCAGAGATCGATCAGGGTCTCAGTCTCCGTACTTC.

V usage is TRBV6-6 and J usage is TRBJ2-1, with 13 bases matching TRBD2. Losses at the gene ends were 2 bases for V and 10 bases for J; bases not matched to a gene: 5. The CDR3 is 15 amino acids. Germline V gene lookup returns CDR1 MNHNY and CDR2 SVGAGI (reference sequence). CDR3 loop: CASSYDGTSGKEQFF. DNA of the CDR3: TGTGCCAGCAGTTACGACGGGACTAGCGGGAAAGAGCAGTTCTTC.

The chain combines TRBV24-1 with TRBJ2-7, with 7 bases lining up with TRBD1. The V gene's germline CDR1 is KGHDR and CDR2 SFDVKD. V lost 4 bases, J lost 3 bases, and 5 bases stayed unmatched. The CDR3 has 14 residues. CDR3: CATSDPGQSYEQYF. CDR3 coding DNA: TGTGCCACCAGTGACCCGGGACAGAGCTACGAGCAGTACTTC.

J is TRBJ2-6 and V is TRBV28; D may be TRBD1 (5 bases). The CDR3 length is 17 residues. CDR1 and CDR2 from the germline V gene are MDHEN and SYDVKM. V dropped 2 bases and J dropped 4 bases, with 15 bases sitting between them. CDR3 nucleotide sequence: TGTGCCAGCAGTTTAAATCAGGGAACTTCCGGGGCCAACGTCCTGACTTTC. Amino acids: CASSLNQGTSGANVLTF.

This clone occurred once. The chain is built from TRBV7-8 and TRBJ2-5; unclear D gene. The CDR3 consists of 13 residues. Germline V CDR1 and CDR2: SGHVS, FQNEAQ. V shed 5 bases and J shed 3 bases, with 10 bases lying between them. The CDR3, as DNA: TGTGCCAGCAGCACCGACGGAGAAGAGACCCAGTACTTC. Translating gives CASSTDGEETQYF. Complete variable domain (other parts from reference TRBV7-8 and TRBJ2-5): GAGVSQSPRYKVAKRGQDVALRCDPISGHVSLFWYQQALGQGPEFLTYFQNEAQLDKSGLPSDRFFAERPEGSVSTLKIQRTQQEDSAVYLCASSTDGEETQYFGPGTRLLVL.

The V and J genes are TRBV11-2 and TRBJ1-2; D is possibly TRBD1 (6 bases). V was cut by 0 bases and J by 5 bases, with 19 bases left in between. The CDR3 totals 17 residues. Germline values: CDR1 SGHAT, CDR2 FQNNGV. In nucleotides, the CDR3 is TGTGCCAGCAGCTTAGATCCAAGGGAGACAGGCGATTATGGCTACACCTTC. As protein: CASSLDPRETGDYGYTF.

CDR3 protein: CASSPRDRASTEAFF. DNA for the CDR3: TGTGCCAGCAGCCCCCGGGACAGGGCTAGCACTGAAGCTTTCTTT. This chain links TRBV5-4 with TRBJ1-1; TRBD1 matches 9 bases. Looked up from germline, CDR1 is SGHNT and CDR2 is YYREEE (reference sequence). Trimming took 4 bases from V and 4 from J; bases not matched to a gene: 8. The CDR3 is made up of 15 amino acids.

This clone showed up just once. The chain recombines TRBV28 with TRBJ2-2; TRBD2 aligns across 8 bases. After removal of 4 bases from V and 3 bases from J, the junction contained 4 bases not matched to a gene. The CDR3 runs to 15 residues. Germline V gene sequence: CDR1 MDHEN, CDR2 SYDVKM. For the CDR3, the DNA is TGTGCCAGCAGTTCCCCGGGAGGGCACACCGGGGAGCTGTTTTTT. Its translation: CASSSPGGHTGELFF.

This chain uses TRBV3-1 (or the pseudogene TRBV3-2) with TRBJ1-5, with 7 nucleotides matching TRBD1. Germline CDR1 and CDR2: LGHDT and YNNKEL (reference sequence). J was trimmed by 6 bases and V by 4 bases; bases with no gene match: 6. This CDR3 contains 14 residues. In nucleotides, the CDR3 is TGTGCCAGCAGCCGACAGGGTGACGGTCAGCCCCAGCATTTT. Translating gives CASSRQGDGQPQHF.

The chain recombines TRBV30 with TRBJ2-7; no clear D. Trimming took 1 base from V and 1 from J, leaving 5 bases between them. The CDR3 extends over 12 amino acids. Germline V gene data show CDR1 as GTSNPN and CDR2 as SVGIG (reference sequence). CDR3 in DNA: TGTGCCTGGAGTGGGGCTTCCTACGAGCAGTACTTC. Protein: CAWSGASYEQYF. Together with reference TRBV30 and TRBJ2-7, the CDR3 gives the full variable domain: SQTIHQWPATLVQPVGSPLSLECTVEGTSNPNLYWYRQAAGRGLQLLFYSVGIGQISSEVPQNLSASRPQDRQFILSSKKLLLSDSGFYLCAWSGASYEQYFGPGTRLTVT.

The chain is built from TRBV30 and TRBJ1-5; D gene unclear. This CDR3 is 15 amino acids long. V was trimmed by 0 bases and J by 0 bases, leaving 9 bases between them. Looked up from germline, CDR1 is GTSNPN and CDR2 is SVGIG (reference sequence). CDR3 sequence (DNA): TGTGCCTGGAGTGTAGAGGGCTATAGCAATCAGCCCCAGCATTTT. This sequence encodes CAWSVEGYSNQPQHF.

V gene TRBV30 combines with J gene TRBJ1-2; tentative D call: TRBD1 (6 bases). The CDR3 contains 13 residues. V shed 4 bases and J shed 3 bases, with 12 bases lying between them. CDR1 GTSNPN and CDR2 SVGIG come from the germline V gene (reference sequence). CDR3 amino acids: CAWIGGADYGYTF. CDR3 DNA: TGTGCCTGGATTGGGGGGGCGGACTATGGCTACACCTTC.

The chain links TRBV3-1 (or the pseudogene TRBV3-2) to TRBJ2-7; no clear D gene. The CDR3 contains 13 residues. Germline CDR1 LGHDT, CDR2 YNNKEL (reference sequence). Trimming took 1 base from V and 6 from J, leaving 10 bases between them. The CDR3: CASSQAEVSEQYF. In DNA form, the CDR3 reads TGTGCCAGCAGCCAAGCCGAGGTGAGCGAGCAGTACTTC.

CDR3 nucleotides: TGTGCCAGTAGTAGTACAGGCGCCGAGGCCTACGAGCAGTACTTC. Its translation is CASSSTGAEAYEQYF. The chain has TRBV19 and TRBJ2-7; a weak D match, TRBD1 (5 bases). Germline assignment: CDR1 LNHDA and CDR2 SQIVND (reference sequence). The CDR3 is 15 residues long. Trimming removed 4 bases from V and 2 bases from J, with 15 bases in between.

The chain carries TRBV7-2 and TRBJ2-1; a possible D gene is TRBD2 (5 bases). V was pared by 3 bases and J by 2 bases, with 11 bases between. Germline lookup yields CDR1 SGHTA and CDR2 FQGNSA. The CDR3 consists of 15 residues. The CDR3, as DNA: TGTGCCAGCAGCTTGCGGGCAGATCCCTACAATGAGCAGTTCTTC. The encoded protein is CASSLRADPYNEQFF. The full variable domain, with the rest looked up from reference TRBV7-2 and TRBJ2-1, is GAGVSQSPSNKVTEKGKDVELRCDPISGHTALYWYRQSLGQGLEFLIYFQGNSAPDKSGLPSDRFSAERTGGSVSTLTIQRTQQEDSAVYLCASSLRADPYNEQFFGPGTRLTVL.

The chain carries TRBV4-1 and TRBJ1-6; possible D gene TRBD1, 6 bases. The V gene's germline CDR1 is MGHRA and CDR2 YSYEKL. The V end lost 1 base, the J end lost 7 bases, and 11 bases lay between the germline ends. This CDR3 contains 15 residues. For the CDR3, the DNA is TGCGCCAGCAGCCAAGTTGCAGGGGAGAATTCACCCCTCCACTTT. Translated: CASSQVAGENSPLHF.

The chain carries TRBV6-5 and TRBJ2-1, with D maybe TRBD2 (5 bases). The CDR3 totals 11 residues. Trimming shortened V by 8 bases and J by 4 bases, and 6 bases separated the two germline ends. The germline V gene encodes CDR1 MNHEY and CDR2 SVGAGI. The CDR3 here is CASEGYNEQFF. CDR3 sequence (DNA): TGTGCCAGCGAGGGATACAATGAGCAGTTCTTC.

This chain joins TRBV5-1 and TRBJ2-7; 9 bases are a match to TRBD1. Losses at the gene ends were 4 bases for V and 3 bases for J; bases not matched to a gene: 11. Germline assignment: CDR1 SGHRS and CDR2 YFSETQ. This CDR3 contains 16 residues. The CDR3 spells CASSHWQGTGRYEQYF. The CDR3 DNA reads as TGCGCCAGCAGCCATTGGCAGGGGACAGGGCGCTACGAGCAGTACTTC. The whole variable domain, filled in from reference TRBV5-1 and TRBJ2-7, reads KAGVTQTPRYLIKTRGQQVTLSCSPISGHRSVSWYQQTPGQGLQFLFEYFSETQRNKGNFPGRFSGRQFSNSRSEMNVSTLELGDSALYLCASSHWQGTGRYEQYFGPGTRLTVT.

The chain employs TRBV7-3 and TRBJ2-3; TRBD2 is a possible D gene (5 bases). The CDR3 loop spans 14 amino acids. Germline-derived CDR1 and CDR2 are SGHTA and FQGTGA. The V gene lost 5 bases and the J gene lost 4 bases, with 13 bases spanning the gap. The CDR3 DNA reads TGTGCCAGCAGCACCTCTAGCATCGCAGATACGCAGTATTTT. Translated: CASSTSSIADTQYF.

The chain links TRBV6-5 to TRBJ2-6, with unresolved D. Germline values: CDR1 MNHEY, CDR2 SVGAGI. V lost 6 bases to trimming and J lost 4 bases, with 10 bases between them. This CDR3 is built from 14 residues. The CDR3 DNA is TGTGCCAGCAGCTCGACGAGGGGGGCCAACGTCCTGACTTTC. Amino acid sequence: CASSSTRGANVLTF.

V is TRBV12-3 or TRBV12-4 and J is TRBJ1-6; D might be TRBD1 (5 bases). V lost 3 bases, J lost 10 bases, and 10 bases lay in between. This CDR3 contains 13 residues. CDR3 sequence reads: CASSFNQGSPLHF. The CDR3 DNA follows: TGTGCCAGCAGTTTCAACCAGGGATCACCCCTCCACTTT.

The chain joins TRBV2 to TRBJ1-1; D not resolved. The CDR3 totals 13 residues. The V and J ends lost 5 bases and 1 base respectively, with 8 bases between them. CDR1 is SNHLY, CDR2 FYNNEI, per germline. The CDR3 region is CASSNTRNTEAFF. CDR3 nucleotide sequence: TGTGCCAGCAGTAATACTCGGAACACTGAAGCTTTCTTT.

The CDR3 nucleotides read TGTGCCAGCAGCTTGGGAGGGTCGGGTACTGAAGCTTTCTTT. It is translated as CASSLGGSGTEAFF. This chain joins TRBV7-3 and TRBJ1-1; unclear D gene. V lost 3 bases and J 5 bases, leaving 13 bases between the germline ends. Germline lookup yields CDR1 SGHTA and CDR2 FQGTGA. There are 14 residues in the CDR3.

The chain uses TRBV12-3 or TRBV12-4 and TRBJ1-1; D is uncertain. The CDR3 length is 12 residues. V shed 1 base and J shed 11 bases, with 11 bases lying between them. The CDR3 region is CASSLDGVMAFF. CDR3 DNA: TGTGCCAGCAGTTTAGACGGTGTGATGGCTTTCTTT.

This sequence joins TRBV11-2 and TRBJ2-3; 9 bases are shared with TRBD2. V gave up 0 bases and J gave up 4 bases; unmatched junction bases: 2. The CDR3 contains 15 residues. CDR1 and CDR2 from the germline V gene are SGHAT and FQNNGV. This CDR3 reads CASSLEGGRADTQYF. As DNA, the CDR3 is TGTGCCAGCAGCTTAGAGGGCGGGAGGGCAGATACGCAGTATTTT.

This clone was counted only a few times. V usage is TRBV11-2 and J usage is TRBJ2-1; D not certain. The CDR3 covers 14 residues. CDR1 is SGHAT and CDR2 is FQNNGV in the germline V gene. The V gene lost 2 bases and the J gene lost 0 bases, with 5 bases spanning the gap. The CDR3 spells CASSLSRSYNEQFF. CDR3 nucleotide sequence: TGTGCCAGCAGCTTAAGCCGCTCCTACAATGAGCAGTTCTTC.

V gene TRBV2 combines with J gene TRBJ1-5; 9 bases match TRBD1. This CDR3 has 14 amino acids. The germline V gene has CDR1 SNHLY and CDR2 FYNNEI. After removal of 7 bases from V and 5 bases from J, the junction contained 6 bases not matched to a gene. DNA for the CDR3: TGTGCCAGCATTCTAGGACAGGGGCATCAGCCCCAGCATTTT. Its translation is CASILGQGHQPQHF.